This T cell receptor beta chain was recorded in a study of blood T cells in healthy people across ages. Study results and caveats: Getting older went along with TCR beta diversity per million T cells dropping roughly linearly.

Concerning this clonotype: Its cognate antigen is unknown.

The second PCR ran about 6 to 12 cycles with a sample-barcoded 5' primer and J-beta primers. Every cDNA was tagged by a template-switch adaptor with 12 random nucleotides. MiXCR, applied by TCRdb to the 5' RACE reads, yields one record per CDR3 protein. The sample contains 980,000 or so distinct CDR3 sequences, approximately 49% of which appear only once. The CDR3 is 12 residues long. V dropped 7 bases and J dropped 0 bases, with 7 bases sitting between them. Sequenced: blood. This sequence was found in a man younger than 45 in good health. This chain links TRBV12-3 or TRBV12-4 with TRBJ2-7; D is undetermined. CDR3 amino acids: CASKGYSYEQYF. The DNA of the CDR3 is TGTGCCAGCAAAGGTTACTCCTACGAGCAGTACTTC.